The rows below give T cell receptor beta chains drawn from one sample of a study of PD-1 blockade in classical Hodgkin lymphoma. TCRdb's copy holds only in-frame clones and misses some; the assay was immunoSEQ multiplex PCR. The sample lists around 31,000 clones; about 71% were seen once. Specimen: peripheral blood mononuclear cells (PBMCs), collected before the second cycle of nivolumab. The receptors derive from a human donor with classical Hodgkin lymphoma. Both conserved end residues are part of each CDR3. D genes are given only for firm matches. Size is stated for part of the rows, as once, few or many counts, or as a class when the clone is expanded.

d_call clone_size j_call v_call cdr3_nt cdr3_aa
NA NA TRBJ2-2 TRBV6-5 TGTGCCAGCACCCCAAAGGGCAACGGGGAGCTGTTTTTT CASTPKGNGELFF
TRBD1 NA TRBJ1-4 TRBV9 TGTGCCAGCAGCGTAGAGGGACAGAGAAATGAAAAACTGTTTTTT CASSVEGQRNEKLFF
NA NA TRBJ2-3 TRBV2 TGTGCCAGCAGCCGGGACTTACCCACAGATACGCAGTATTTT CASSRDLPTDTQYF
NA NA TRBJ1-1 TRBV25-1 TGTGCCAGCAGTGCTTATGACTCCCTACTAAACACTGAAGCTTTCTTT CASSAYDSLLNTEAFF
TRBD2 few TRBJ2-7 TRBV4-2 TGTGCCAGCAGCCATCCTTCGACCGGGACTAGCGGGTGGGGCCAGTACTTC CASSHPSTGTSGWGQYF
NA NA TRBJ1-4 TRBV6-5 TGTGCCAGCAGTTACTCCAGGGGCTTTAATGAAAAACTGTTTTTT CASSYSRGFNEKLFF
TRBD1 NA TRBJ1-4 TRBV2 TGTGCCAGCAGTCTCGGACAGGGCAAAGCTAATGAAAAACTGTTTTTT CASSLGQGKANEKLFF
NA few TRBJ2-3 TRBV5-6 TGTGCCAGCAGCTTGGTTTACGGGGGCGGCACAGATACGCAGTATTTT CASSLVYGGGTDTQYF
TRBD1 NA TRBJ2-1 TRBV30 TGTGCCTGGAGGGGGGACAGCCACAATGAGCAGTTCTTC CAWRGDSHNEQFF
TRBD2 NA TRBJ2-1 TRBV28 TGTGCCAGCAGCTCCGGGACTAGCGGGGTCCTATACAATGAGCAGTTCTTC CASSSGTSGVLYNEQFF
NA NA TRBJ2-4 TRBV7-9 TGTGCCAGCAGCTTACGGGCAGGGGCGGACATTCAGTACTTC CASSLRAGADIQYF
NA NA TRBJ1-1 TRBV5-1 TGCGCCAGCAGCTTGCGGGCGGCCACTGAAGCTTTCTTT CASSLRAATEAFF
NA NA TRBJ2-1 TRBV9 TGTGCCAGCAGCGCCTTCAGAGGAGAGCAGTTCTTC CASSAFRGEQFF
NA NA TRBJ2-5 TRBV28 TGTGCCAGCAGTTCTCATTGGGGGGTCCAAGAGACCCAGTACTTC CASSSHWGVQETQYF
NA NA TRBJ2-1 TRBV7-9 TGTGCCAGCAGCTTAAGAGGGAAGAGCTCCTACAATGAGCAGTTCTTC CASSLRGKSSYNEQFF
TRBD1 NA TRBJ2-5 TRBV9 TGTGCCAGCAGCGTAGGGACAGGGGGCGTGGAGACCCAGTACTTC CASSVGTGGVETQYF
TRBD2 NA TRBJ2-1 TRBV7-6 TGTGCCAGCAGCTCGATGACTAGCGGGAGCTCCTACAATGAGCAGTTCTTC CASSSMTSGSSYNEQFF
TRBD1 NA TRBJ1-2 TRBV29-1 TGCAGCGTTGAAGATCCGCAGGGGGCGAGGAACTATGGCTACACCTTC CSVEDPQGARNYGYTF
NA NA TRBJ1-3 TRBV28 TGTGCCAGCAGTTTAGCAGGGGCAGGGCCAGGAAACACCATATATTTT CASSLAGAGPGNTIYF
NA NA TRBJ2-3 TRBV5-6 TGTGCCAGCAGCTATGACACAGATACGCAGTATTTT CASSYDTDTQYF
NA NA TRBJ1-1 TRBV5-1 TGCGCCAGCACCACAGTGGTCGGGGGGTTGAACACTGAAGCTTTCTTT CASTTVVGGLNTEAFF
TRBD1 NA TRBJ1-5 TRBV5-1 TGCGCCAGCAGCCCAGACAGGGGCGGTCAGCCCCAGCATTTT CASSPDRGGQPQHF
NA NA TRBJ1-1 TRBV4-3 TGCGCCAGCAGCCCGACAGGACAGTTGAACACTGAAGCTTTCTTT CASSPTGQLNTEAFF
TRBD1 NA TRBJ2-5 TRBV7-9 TGTGCCAGCAGCTTAGGAGGGACAGCTCTAAGGGACCAGTACTTC CASSLGGTALRDQYF
NA NA TRBJ2-7 TRBV27 TGTGCCAGTCGGAGGGCAGACGTTTACGAGCAGTACTTC CASRRADVYEQYF
NA medium-sized TRBJ1-5 TRBV29-1 TGCAGCGTTGAGGTCCCGGGGGGGAATAGCAATCAGCCCCAGCATTTT CSVEVPGGNSNQPQHF
NA NA TRBJ1-5 TRBV6-5 TGTGCCAGCAGTTACTCGATATCCCAGCCCCAGCATTTT CASSYSISQPQHF
NA few TRBJ2-3 TRBV14 TGTGCCAGCAGCCAACTCGGGGCCTCTTTCACAGATACGCAGTATTTT CASSQLGASFTDTQYF
TRBD1 NA TRBJ2-1 TRBV19 TGTGCCAGTAGTATCCGGGACAGGGGGTCGGATGAGCAGTTCTTC CASSIRDRGSDEQFF
NA NA TRBJ2-2 TRBV19 TGTGCCAGTAGTCTGGGGACGGGGTCTGGCGGGGAGCTGTTTTTT CASSLGTGSGGELFF
TRBD2 NA TRBJ2-7 TRBV7-2 TGTGCCAGCAGCCCCGGGGGGGACTTATCCTACGAGCAGTACTTC CASSPGGDLSYEQYF
NA NA TRBJ2-7 TRBV5-1 TGCGCCAGCTCCGACACGGTACAGTACGAGCAGTACTTC CASSDTVQYEQYF
NA NA TRBJ2-2 TRBV7-9 TGTGCCAGCAGCCGTAGCGGGAACACCGGGGAGCTGTTTTTT CASSRSGNTGELFF
TRBD2 NA TRBJ2-3 TRBV11-2 TGTGCCAGCAGCGTCTCTAGCGGGAGCCGCACAGATACGCAGTATTTT CASSVSSGSRTDTQYF
TRBD1 NA TRBJ2-5 TRBV11-3 TGTGCCAGCAGCTTGTCCAGGGGGATTCAAGAGACCCAGTACTTC CASSLSRGIQETQYF